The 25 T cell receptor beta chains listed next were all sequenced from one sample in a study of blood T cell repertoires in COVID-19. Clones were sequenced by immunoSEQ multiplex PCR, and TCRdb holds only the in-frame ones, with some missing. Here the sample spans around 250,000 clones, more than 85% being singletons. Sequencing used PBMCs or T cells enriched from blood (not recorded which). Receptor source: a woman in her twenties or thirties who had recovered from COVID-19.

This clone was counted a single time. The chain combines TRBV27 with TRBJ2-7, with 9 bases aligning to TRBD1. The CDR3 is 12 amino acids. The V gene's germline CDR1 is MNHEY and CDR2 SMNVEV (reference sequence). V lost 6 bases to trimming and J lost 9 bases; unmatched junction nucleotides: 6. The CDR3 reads CASRSGTGRQYF. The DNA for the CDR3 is TGTGCCAGCAGGTCAGGGACAGGGCGGCAGTACTTC.

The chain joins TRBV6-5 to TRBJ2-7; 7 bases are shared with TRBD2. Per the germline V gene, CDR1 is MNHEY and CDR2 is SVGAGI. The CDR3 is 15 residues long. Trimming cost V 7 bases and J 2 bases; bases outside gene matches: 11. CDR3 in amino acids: CASTRGLSGTYEQYF. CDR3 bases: TGTGCCAGCACGCGGGGATTGAGCGGGACCTACGAGCAGTACTTC.

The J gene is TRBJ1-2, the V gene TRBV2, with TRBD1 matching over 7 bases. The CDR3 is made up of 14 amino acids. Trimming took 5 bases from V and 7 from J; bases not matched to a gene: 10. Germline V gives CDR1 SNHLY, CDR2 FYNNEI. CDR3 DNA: TGTGCCAGCAGTTCAGGCAGGGGGTCTGGTGGCTACACCTTC. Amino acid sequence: CASSSGRGSGGYTF. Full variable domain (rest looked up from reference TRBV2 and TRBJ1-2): EPEVTQTPSHQVTQMGQEVILRCVPISNHLYFYWYRQILGQKVEFLVSFYNNEISEKSEIFDDQFSVERPDGSNFTLKIRSTKLEDSAMYFCASSSGRGSGGYTFGSGTRLTVV.

The CDR3 spells CASSWDREKLFF. The DNA for the CDR3 is TGTGCCAGCAGTTGGGACAGAGAAAAACTGTTTTTT. The V gene is TRBV6-5, the J gene TRBJ1-4, with 7 bases fitting TRBD1. The CDR3 is 12 amino acids. After removal of 4 bases from V and 8 bases from J, the junction contained 1 base not matched to a gene. Germline CDR1 reads MNHEY; CDR2 reads SVGAGI.

CDR3: CASSSVPMRGSYNEQFF. The CDR3 DNA reads as TGTGCCAGCAGTTCGGTACCGATGAGGGGGTCCTACAATGAGCAGTTCTTC. The chain uses TRBV28 and TRBJ2-1, with D possibly being TRBD1 (6 bases). Trimming took 4 bases from V and 1 from J, leaving 17 bases between them. The CDR3 consists of 17 residues. CDR1 is MDHEN and CDR2 is SYDVKM in the germline V gene.

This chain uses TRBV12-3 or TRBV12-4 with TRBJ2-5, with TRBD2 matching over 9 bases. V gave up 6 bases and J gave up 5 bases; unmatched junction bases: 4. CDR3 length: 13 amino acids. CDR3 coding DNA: TGTGCCAGCAGCCCCGCGGGAGGGGAGACCCAGTACTTC. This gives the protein CASSPAGGETQYF.

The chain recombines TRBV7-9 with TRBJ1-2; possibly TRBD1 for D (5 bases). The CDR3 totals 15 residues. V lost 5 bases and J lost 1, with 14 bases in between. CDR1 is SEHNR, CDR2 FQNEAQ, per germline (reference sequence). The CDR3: CASSPQGTVNYGYTF. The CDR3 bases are TGTGCCAGCAGCCCCCAGGGTACCGTTAACTATGGCTACACCTTC.

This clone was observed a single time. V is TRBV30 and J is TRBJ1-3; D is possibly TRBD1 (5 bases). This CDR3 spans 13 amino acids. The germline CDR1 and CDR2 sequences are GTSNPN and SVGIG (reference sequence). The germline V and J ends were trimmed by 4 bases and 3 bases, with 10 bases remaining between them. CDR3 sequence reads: CAWNAGLGNTIYF. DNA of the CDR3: TGTGCCTGGAATGCAGGGCTTGGAAACACCATATATTTT.

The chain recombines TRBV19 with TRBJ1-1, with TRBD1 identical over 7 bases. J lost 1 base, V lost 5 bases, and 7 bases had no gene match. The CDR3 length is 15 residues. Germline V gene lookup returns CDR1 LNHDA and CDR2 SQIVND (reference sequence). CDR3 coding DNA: TGTGCCAGTAGTGTCGACAGGGTCCCGAACACTGAAGCTTTCTTT. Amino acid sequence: CASSVDRVPNTEAFF.

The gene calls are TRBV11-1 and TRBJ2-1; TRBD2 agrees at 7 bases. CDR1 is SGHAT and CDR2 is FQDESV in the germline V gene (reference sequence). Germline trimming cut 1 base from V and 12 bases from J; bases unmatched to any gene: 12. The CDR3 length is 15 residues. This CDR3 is CASSLGGRLGDGQFF. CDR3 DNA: TGTGCCAGCAGCTTAGGCGGGAGACTGGGTGATGGGCAGTTCTTC.

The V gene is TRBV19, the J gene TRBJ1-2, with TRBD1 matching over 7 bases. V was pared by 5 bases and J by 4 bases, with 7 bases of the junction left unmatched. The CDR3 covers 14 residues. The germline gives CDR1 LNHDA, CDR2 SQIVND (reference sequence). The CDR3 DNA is TGTGCCAGTAGTTCCAGGACAGGACTCTATGGCTACACCTTC. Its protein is CASSSRTGLYGYTF.

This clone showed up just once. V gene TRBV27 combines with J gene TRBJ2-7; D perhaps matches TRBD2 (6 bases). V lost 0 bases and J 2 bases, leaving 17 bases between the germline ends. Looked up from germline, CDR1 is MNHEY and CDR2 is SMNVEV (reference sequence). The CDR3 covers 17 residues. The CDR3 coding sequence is TGTGCCAGCAGTTTATCTCGGGGGAACTCAAGGCCCTACGAGCAGTACTTC. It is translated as CASSLSRGNSRPYEQYF.

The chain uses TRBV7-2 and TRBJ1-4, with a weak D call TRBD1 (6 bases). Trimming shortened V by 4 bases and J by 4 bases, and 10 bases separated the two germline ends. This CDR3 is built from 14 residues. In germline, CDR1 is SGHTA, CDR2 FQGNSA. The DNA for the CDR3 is TGTGCCAGCAGCTCTCGGACAGTTAATGAAAAACTGTTTTTT. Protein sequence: CASSSRTVNEKLFF.

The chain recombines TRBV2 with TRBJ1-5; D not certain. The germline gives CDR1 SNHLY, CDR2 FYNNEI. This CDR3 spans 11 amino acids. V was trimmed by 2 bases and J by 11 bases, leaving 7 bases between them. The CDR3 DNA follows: TGTGCCAGCAGTGAACTGAGGGCCCAGCATTTT. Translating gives CASSELRAQHF.

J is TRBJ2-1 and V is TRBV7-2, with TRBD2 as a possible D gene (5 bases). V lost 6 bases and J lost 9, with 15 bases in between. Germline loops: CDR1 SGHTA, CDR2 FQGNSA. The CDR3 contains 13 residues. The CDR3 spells CASRPRAEGEQFF. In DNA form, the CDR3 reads TGTGCCAGCAGGCCTAGGGCCGAGGGTGAGCAGTTCTTC.

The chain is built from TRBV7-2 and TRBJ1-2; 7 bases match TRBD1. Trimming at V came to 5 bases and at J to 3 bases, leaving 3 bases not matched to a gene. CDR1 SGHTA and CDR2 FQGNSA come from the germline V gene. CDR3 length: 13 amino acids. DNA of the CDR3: TGTGCCAGCAGCCCCGACAGGGACTATGGCTACACCTTC. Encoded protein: CASSPDRDYGYTF.

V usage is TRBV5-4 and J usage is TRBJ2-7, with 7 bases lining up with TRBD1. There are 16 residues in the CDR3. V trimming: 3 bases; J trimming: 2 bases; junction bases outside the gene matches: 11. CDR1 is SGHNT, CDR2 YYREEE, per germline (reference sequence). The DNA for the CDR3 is TGTGCCAGCAGCTCCTTATCTGTGACAGGGACCTACGAGCAGTACTTC. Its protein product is CASSSLSVTGTYEQYF.

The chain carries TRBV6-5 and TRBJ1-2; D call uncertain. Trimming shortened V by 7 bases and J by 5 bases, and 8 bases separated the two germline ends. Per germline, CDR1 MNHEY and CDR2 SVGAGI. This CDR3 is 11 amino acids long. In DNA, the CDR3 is TGTGCCAGCAAGCGCTTGTATGGCTACACCTTC. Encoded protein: CASKRLYGYTF.

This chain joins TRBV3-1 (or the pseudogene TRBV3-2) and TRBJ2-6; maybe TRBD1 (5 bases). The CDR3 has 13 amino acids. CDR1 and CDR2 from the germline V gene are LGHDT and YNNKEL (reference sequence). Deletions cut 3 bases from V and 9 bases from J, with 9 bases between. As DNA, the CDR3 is TGTGCCAGCAGCCAGCGACAGTTCAACGTCCTGACTTTC. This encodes CASSQRQFNVLTF.

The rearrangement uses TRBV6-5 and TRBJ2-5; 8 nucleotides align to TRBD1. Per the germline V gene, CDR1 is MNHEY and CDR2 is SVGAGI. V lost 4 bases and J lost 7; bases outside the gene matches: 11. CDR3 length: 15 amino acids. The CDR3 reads CASSSRQGMGGTQYF. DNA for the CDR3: TGTGCCAGCAGTTCTAGACAGGGGATGGGTGGGACCCAGTACTTC.

The CDR3, as DNA: TGTGCCAGCAGCTTAGGGCTAGCGGGAGGCGATGAGCAGTTCTTC. Protein sequence: CASSLGLAGGDEQFF. This rearrangement joins TRBV7-2 to TRBJ2-1; TRBD2 matches 11 bases. Trimming removed 1 base from V and 8 bases from J; junction bases left unmatched: 4. Germline V CDR1 and CDR2: SGHTA, FQGNSA. The CDR3 has 15 amino acids.

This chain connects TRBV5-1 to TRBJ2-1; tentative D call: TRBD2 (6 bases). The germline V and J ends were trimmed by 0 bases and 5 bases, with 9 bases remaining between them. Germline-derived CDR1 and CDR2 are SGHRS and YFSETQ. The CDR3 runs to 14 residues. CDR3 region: CASSLGTSNNEQFF. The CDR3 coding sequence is TGCGCCAGCAGCTTGGGAACTAGCAACAATGAGCAGTTCTTC.

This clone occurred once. CDR3 amino acids: CASSLGGVDYGYTF. The CDR3 DNA reads TGTGCCAGCAGTTTAGGAGGGGTGGACTATGGCTACACCTTC. The chain recombines TRBV27 with TRBJ1-2, with a weak D call TRBD1 (5 bases). V lost 2 bases and J 3 bases, leaving 10 bases between the germline ends. This CDR3 is built from 14 residues. In germline, CDR1 is MNHEY, CDR2 SMNVEV (reference sequence).

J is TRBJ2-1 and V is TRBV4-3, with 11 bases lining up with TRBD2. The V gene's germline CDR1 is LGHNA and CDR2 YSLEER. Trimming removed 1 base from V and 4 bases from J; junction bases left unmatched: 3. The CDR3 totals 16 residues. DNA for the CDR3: TGCGCCAGCAGCCAAGTGGGACTAGCGGCTTACAATGAGCAGTTCTTC. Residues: CASSQVGLAAYNEQFF.

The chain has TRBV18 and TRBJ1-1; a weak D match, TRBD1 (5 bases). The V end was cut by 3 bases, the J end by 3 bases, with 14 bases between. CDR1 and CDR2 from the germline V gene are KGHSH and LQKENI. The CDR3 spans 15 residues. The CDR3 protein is CASSPAGGVDTEAFF. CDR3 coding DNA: TGTGCCAGCTCACCGGCTGGGGGGGTTGACACTGAAGCTTTCTTT.